What follows are 22 T cell receptor beta chains derived from one specimen sequenced in a study of blood T cells in healthy people across ages. Alongside a J-beta primer mix, a sample-barcoded 5' primer served in a second PCR lasting about 7 to 12 cycles. TCRdb redid the calling of the 5' RACE reads with MiXCR, one entry per CDR3 protein. Counted here are about 690,000 distinct CDR3 sequences, less than 45% occurring once; the ten biggest clones make up approximately 29%. The material sequenced was blood. These receptors all come from a man aged 80 or over in good health.

CDR3 DNA: TGTGCCAGCAGACGGGGACTAGCGGGGGGCTCTACCTACGAGCAGTACTTC. Translated: CASRRGLAGGSTYEQYF. The V call is TRBV11-2, the J call TRBJ2-7, with TRBD2 matching over 15 bases. Germline values: CDR1 SGHAT, CDR2 FQNNGV. Trimming took 6 bases from V and 2 from J; bases not matched to a gene: 8. The CDR3 is 17 amino acids.

This clonotype appeared many times. The chain combines TRBV20-1 with TRBJ1-2; the match to TRBD1 covers 7 bases. The V gene end was trimmed by 6 bases and the J gene end by 5 bases; junction bases not matched to a gene: 12. There are 14 residues in the CDR3. Per the germline V gene, CDR1 is DFQATT and CDR2 is SNEGSKA (reference sequence). In DNA, the CDR3 is TGCAGTGCGAGCAGGGGGTCTGAGGGATATGGCTACACCTTC. Protein product: CSASRGSEGYGYTF.

This clonotype has just a few counts. The chain recombines TRBV7-8 with TRBJ2-1; D gene unclear. The CDR3 covers 14 residues. CDR1 and CDR2 from the germline V gene are SGHVS and FQNEAQ. Trimming shortened V by 5 bases and J by 3 bases, and 11 bases separated the two germline ends. The CDR3: CASSRKDNYNEQFF. For the CDR3, the DNA is TGTGCCAGCAGCCGAAAGGATAACTACAATGAGCAGTTCTTC.

For this clonotype: A much more abundant neighbour one base away suggests this may be a read error. The CDR3 DNA follows: TGTGCCAGCAGGGAACAGGCACTCTACCAAGCCAAAAACATTCAGTACTTC. It specifies CASREQALYQAKNIQYF. The J gene is TRBJ2-4, the V gene TRBV3-1; tentative D call: TRBD1 (5 bases). The CDR3 runs to 17 residues. The ends were cut back, 6 bases at V and 0 bases at J, with 18 bases in the middle. Germline V CDR1 and CDR2: LGHDT, YNNKEL (reference sequence).

The gene calls are TRBV10-3 and TRBJ2-3; TRBD2 is a possible D gene (6 bases). Germline CDR1 is ENHRY and CDR2 is SYGVKD. This CDR3 region has 12 residues. V lost 8 bases and J 2 bases, leaving 8 bases between the germline ends. The CDR3 is CAIGGNTDTQYF. As DNA, the CDR3 is TGTGCCATCGGGGGGAACACAGATACGCAGTATTTT.

This clonotype occurred a few times. The CDR3: CASSQADRDLQTQYF. The DNA for the CDR3 is TGTGCCAGCAGCCAAGCGGACAGGGATTTGCAGACCCAGTACTTC. V and J are TRBV4-2 and TRBJ2-5, with TRBD1 matching 8 bases. The ends lost 1 base at V and 6 bases at J; junction bases unmatched: 7. Germline V gives CDR1 LGHNA, CDR2 YNFKEQ. This CDR3 is 15 amino acids long.

J is TRBJ2-1 and V is TRBV4-1; a weak D match, TRBD2 (5 bases). The CDR3 has 16 amino acids. Germline lookup yields CDR1 MGHRA and CDR2 YSYEKL. Trimming left V 5 bases short and J 5 bases short, with 19 bases between. This CDR3 reads CASSGTGTIYDNEQFF. In DNA, the CDR3 is TGCGCCAGCAGCGGAACGGGAACTATATATGACAATGAGCAGTTCTTC.

This rearrangement joins TRBV21-1 to TRBJ2-3; the table's D call TRBD2 went unverified against the DNA. TRBV21-1 is a documented pseudogene. The CDR3 covers 17 residues. The CDR3 reads CASSKGLWEGITDTQYF. The CDR3 DNA reads TGTGCCAGCAGCAAAGGGCTTTGGGAGGGGATCACAGATACGCAGTATTTT.

The table lists this clonotype with a few counts. This chain uses TRBV20-1 with TRBJ2-5, with 10 positions matching TRBD2. With V trimmed by 6 bases and J by 5 bases, 9 bases remained unmatched. The germline gives CDR1 DFQATT, CDR2 SNEGSKA (reference sequence). The CDR3 consists of 14 residues. DNA of the CDR3: TGCAGTGCCGGCACTAGCGGGGCCATGGAGACCCAGTACTTC. Protein: CSAGTSGAMETQYF.

This clonotype has a count of ten or more. The rearrangement joins TRBV6-2 or TRBV6-3 to TRBJ1-6, with D possibly TRBD1 on 6 matching bases. The V gene lost 5 bases and the J gene lost 10 bases, with 12 bases spanning the gap. CDR1 and CDR2 from the germline V gene are MNHEY and SVGEGT. The CDR3 sequence is 13 residues long. CDR3 DNA sequence: TGTGCCAGCAGTAGCACAGGGAGATCACCCCTCCACTTT. Translated, it gives CASSSTGRSPLHF.

The sample holds a few counts of this clonotype. The V call is TRBV18, the J call TRBJ2-1, with TRBD2 matching over 15 bases. CDR3 size: 15 residues. The V gene's germline CDR1 is KGHSH and CDR2 LQKENI. V lost 4 bases, J lost 13 bases, and 8 bases stayed unmatched. The CDR3 is CASSRTSGRADGQFF. The CDR3 region has the DNA TGTGCCAGCTCACGGACTAGCGGGAGGGCCGATGGACAGTTCTTC. Together with reference TRBV18 and TRBJ2-1, the CDR3 gives the full variable domain: NAGVMQNPRHLVRRRGQEARLRCSPMKGHSHVYWYRQLPEEGLKFMVYLQKENIIDESGMPKERFSAEFPKEGPSILRIQQVVRGDSAAYFCASSRTSGRADGQFFGPGTRLTVL.

This chain uses TRBV12-3 or TRBV12-4 with TRBJ2-5, with a weak D call TRBD1 (6 bases). The J call is doubtful: the DNA matches TRBJ2-7 better. The CDR3 is 14 residues long. CDR3 sequence reads: CASSSSGQIYEQYF. The DNA for the CDR3 is TGTGCCAGCAGCTCATCCGGACAGATCTACGAGCAGTACTTC.

The V call is TRBV12-3 or TRBV12-4, the J call TRBJ2-2; possibly TRBD2 for D (6 bases). This CDR3 is 15 amino acids long. The V end lost 7 bases, the J end lost 5 bases, and 17 bases lay between the germline ends. CDR3 nucleotides: TGTGCCAGCACCGGGGGTGCAGGGTCGACCGGGGAGCTGTTTTTT. It specifies CASTGGAGSTGELFF.

The chain carries TRBV14 and TRBJ2-3; D gene uncertain. The germline gives CDR1 SGHDN, CDR2 FVKESK. The CDR3 is 15 residues long. The V end was cut by 2 bases, the J end by 0 bases, with 9 bases between. CDR3 in DNA: TGTGCCAGCAGCCAACTAACGGCTAGCACAGATACGCAGTATTTT. Translating gives CASSQLTASTDTQYF.

This clonotype was detected only a few times. The chain has TRBV7-3 and TRBJ2-6; D gene unclear. CDR1 is SGHTA, CDR2 FQGTGA, per germline. The V gene lost 0 bases and the J gene lost 0 bases, with 6 bases spanning the gap. The CDR3 contains 16 residues. CDR3 DNA: TGTGCCAGCAGCTTAACCAGTAACTCTGGGGCCAACGTCCTGACTTTC. Translation gives CASSLTSNSGANVLTF.

At least ten counts were recorded for this clonotype. CDR3 in amino acids: CASSLHTSRLTYNEQFF. CDR3 bases: TGTGCCAGCAGTTTGCATACTTCCCGACTAACCTACAATGAGCAGTTCTTC. The rearrangement joins TRBV27 to TRBJ2-1; tentatively, D is TRBD2 (5 bases). Germline CDR1 and CDR2: MNHEY and SMNVEV (reference sequence). The CDR3 contains 17 residues. V gave up 3 bases and J gave up 2 bases, with 17 bases separating them.

This rearrangement joins TRBV24-1 to TRBJ2-1; D is possibly TRBD1 (6 bases). Per germline, CDR1 KGHDR and CDR2 SFDVKD. This CDR3 is 14 amino acids long. V shed 6 bases and J shed 1 base, with 9 bases lying between them. As DNA, the CDR3 is TGTGCCACCAGTCAACAGGGATCCTACAATGAGCAGTTCTTC. This gives the protein CATSQQGSYNEQFF.

Notes on this clonotype: A much larger clone differs by one base, so this may be a read error. The chain is built from TRBV3-1 and TRBJ2-5; tentatively, D is TRBD2 (5 bases). The CDR3 runs 14 residues. CDR1 and CDR2 from the germline V gene are LGHDT and YNNKEL (reference sequence). This CDR3 reads CASGQGRGRKTQYF. CDR3 sequence (DNA): TGTGCCAGCGGCCAAGGGAGAGGTCGGAAGACCCAGTACTTC.

Points on this clonotype: Germline and junction disagree at one end, which may indicate a read error. This rearrangement joins TRBV28 to TRBJ2-5; D tentatively reads TRBD1 or TRBD2 (5 bases each). The last part of the DNA fits TRBJ2-1 better; the J call may be wrong. The CDR3 is 14 residues long. Per the germline V gene, CDR1 is MDHEN and CDR2 is SYDVKM. The CDR3 loop is CASSVWGPQETQFF. The CDR3 nucleotides are TGTGCCAGCAGTGTATGGGGACCCCAAGAGACCCAGTTCTTC.

The chain couples TRBV7-9 to TRBJ2-5; D might be TRBD1 or TRBD2, each matching 5 bases. The ends were cut back, 5 bases at V and 5 bases at J, with 21 bases in the middle. Germline CDR1 reads SEHNR; CDR2 reads FQNEAQ (reference sequence). This CDR3 has 16 residues. CDR3 amino acids: CASSQGPPRLTETQYF. The CDR3 DNA is TGTGCCAGCAGCCAGGGACCCCCCAGACTAACGGAGACCCAGTACTTC.

This chain joins TRBV27 and TRBJ2-7, with unresolved D. Germline values: CDR1 MNHEY, CDR2 SMNVEV (reference sequence). V was trimmed by 1 base and J by 2 bases, leaving 9 bases between them. The CDR3 loop spans 14 amino acids. This CDR3 reads CASSLYGSPYEQYF. CDR3 sequence (DNA): TGTGCCAGCAGTTTATACGGTTCACCCTACGAGCAGTACTTC.

The V and J genes are TRBV25-1 and TRBJ1-6; 7 positions agree with TRBD1. This CDR3 comprises 15 residues. V gave up 10 bases and J gave up 5 bases; unmatched junction bases: 11. CDR1 and CDR2 from the germline V gene are MGHDK and SYGVNS. CDR3 nucleotides: TGTGCCAACAAGCGACAGGGATGGGATAATTCACCCCTCCACTTT. Its translation: CANKRQGWDNSPLHF.